This T cell receptor (beta chain) originates from a study of T cell changes during pregnancy in multiple sclerosis. This clone appeared once. Here immunoSEQ multiplex PCR was the method, and the copy in TCRdb shows in-frame clones only, minus some. The sample has fewer than 20,000 clones, around nine tenths seen once. This CDR3 has 15 amino acids. From germline, CDR1 is LNHNV and CDR2 YYDKDF (reference sequence). V shed 0 bases and J shed 4 bases, with 12 bases lying between them. The sequence was collected from a female donor in good health, enrolled as a control in a pregnancy study. The rearrangement uses TRBV15 and TRBJ1-2; D gene ambiguous. The source was CD4+ T cells from peripheral blood mononuclear cells, collected in the first trimester of pregnancy. CDR3 in amino acids: CATSRDYADSYGYTF. DNA of the CDR3: TGTGCCACCAGCAGAGATTACGCAGACTCCTATGGCTACACCTTC.